Given below is one TCR beta chain in context. Its target is unknown. This sample is drawn from a study of PD-1 blockade in classical Hodgkin lymphoma. Points from the study as a whole: Reported findings placed baseline TCR diversity lower in newly diagnosed patients (compared with healthy donors). Complete responders' diversity at baseline resembled that of newly diagnosed patients.

Assay: immunoSEQ multiplex PCR; the TCRdb copy retains only in-frame clones and omits some. The data contain about 16,000 clones, about 85% of them singletons. Germline V gene sequence: CDR1 LNHNV, CDR2 YYDKDF (reference sequence). This CDR3 has 14 amino acids. Trimming pared 0 bases from V and 6 bases from J, leaving 8 bases between. With no exception, relapse followed autologous stem cell transplantation in all patients, and brentuximab vedotin exposure varied. CD4+ T cells were purified from thawed PBMCs by magnetic negative selection. This receptor was obtained from a human donor with classical Hodgkin lymphoma. J is TRBJ2-2 and V is TRBV15; D gene uncertain. The sequencing here drew on CD4+ T cells from blood, taken at baseline. The CDR3 reads CATSREGGPGELFF. The CDR3 DNA reads TGTGCCACCAGCAGAGAAGGCGGCCCCGGGGAGCTGTTTTTT.